The present T cell receptor (beta chain) was sequenced within a study of blood T cell repertoires in COVID-19. About the study: Samples taken during acute and convalescent COVID-19 were collected in the United States, Italy and Spain.

Study processing details: Quantification of nucleated cells was approximated via reference gene primer amplification. Profiling relied on immunoSEQ multiplex PCR, and the TCRdb table lists in-frame clones only, not all of them. For V, J and clone size, that table is used; D and trimming come from the DNA. Among around 43,000 clones listed, roughly 82% were seen once. CDR1 and CDR2 from the germline V gene are LNHDA and SQIVND (reference sequence). This CDR3 region has 15 residues. Between the trimmed V and J ends, which lost 7 bases and 4 bases, there was a span of 14 bases. The sequencing input was peripheral blood. The clonotype was recovered from a human donor in a cohort sampled during active COVID-19. This chain joins TRBV19 and TRBJ2-6; possible D gene TRBD1, 6 bases. CDR3 coding DNA: TGTGCCAGTACTGAGGAAGGGACAGGGGCCAACGTCCTGACTTTC. It codes for CASTEEGTGANVLTF.